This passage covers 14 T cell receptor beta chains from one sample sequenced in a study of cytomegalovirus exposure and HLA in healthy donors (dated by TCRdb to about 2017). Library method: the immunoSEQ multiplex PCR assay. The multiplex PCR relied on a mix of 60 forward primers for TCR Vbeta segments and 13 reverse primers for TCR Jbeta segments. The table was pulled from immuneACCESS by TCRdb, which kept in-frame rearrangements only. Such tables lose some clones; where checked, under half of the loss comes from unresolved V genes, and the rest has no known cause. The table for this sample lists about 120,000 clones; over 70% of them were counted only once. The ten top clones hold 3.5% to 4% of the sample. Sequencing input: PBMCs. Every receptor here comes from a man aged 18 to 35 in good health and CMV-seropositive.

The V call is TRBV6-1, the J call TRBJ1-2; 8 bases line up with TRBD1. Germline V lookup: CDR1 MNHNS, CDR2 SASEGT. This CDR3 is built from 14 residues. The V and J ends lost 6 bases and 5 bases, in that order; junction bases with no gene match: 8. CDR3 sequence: CASSLGTGPYGYTF. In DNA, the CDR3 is TGTGCCAGCAGCCTTGGGACAGGCCCATATGGCTACACCTTC.

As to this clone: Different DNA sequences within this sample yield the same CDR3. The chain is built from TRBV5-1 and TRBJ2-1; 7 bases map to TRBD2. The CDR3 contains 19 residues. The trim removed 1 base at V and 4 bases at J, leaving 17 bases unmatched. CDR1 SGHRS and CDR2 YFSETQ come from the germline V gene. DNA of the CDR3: TGCGCCAGCAGCTTGATTCTTAGAGGCGCAGCGGGAATGTACAATGAGCAGTTCTTC. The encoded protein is CASSLILRGAAGMYNEQFF.

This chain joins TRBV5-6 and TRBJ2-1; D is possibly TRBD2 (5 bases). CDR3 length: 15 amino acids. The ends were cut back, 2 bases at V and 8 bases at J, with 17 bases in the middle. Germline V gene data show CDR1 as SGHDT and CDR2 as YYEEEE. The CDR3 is CASSLAEASWYEQFF. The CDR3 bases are TGTGCCAGCAGCTTAGCGGAGGCCTCTTGGTATGAGCAGTTCTTC.

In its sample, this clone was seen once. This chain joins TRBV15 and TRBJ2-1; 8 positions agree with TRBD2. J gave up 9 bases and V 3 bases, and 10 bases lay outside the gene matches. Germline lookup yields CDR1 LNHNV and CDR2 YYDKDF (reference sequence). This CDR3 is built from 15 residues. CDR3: CATSSPRGGLFEQFF. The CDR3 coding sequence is TGTGCCACCAGCAGTCCTCGGGGGGGCCTTTTTGAGCAGTTCTTC.

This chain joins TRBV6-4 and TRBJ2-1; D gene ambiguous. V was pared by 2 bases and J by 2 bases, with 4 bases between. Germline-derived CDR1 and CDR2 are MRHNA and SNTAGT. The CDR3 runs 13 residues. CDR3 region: CASSDTTYNEQFF. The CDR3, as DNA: TGTGCCAGCAGTGACACTACCTACAATGAGCAGTTCTTC.

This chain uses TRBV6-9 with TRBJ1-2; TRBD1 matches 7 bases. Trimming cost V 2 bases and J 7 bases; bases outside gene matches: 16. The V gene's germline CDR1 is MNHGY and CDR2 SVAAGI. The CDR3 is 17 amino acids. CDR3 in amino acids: CASSYPIGDRRNTGYTF. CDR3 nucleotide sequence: TGTGCCAGCAGTTATCCTATAGGGGACAGACGTAACACTGGCTACACCTTC.

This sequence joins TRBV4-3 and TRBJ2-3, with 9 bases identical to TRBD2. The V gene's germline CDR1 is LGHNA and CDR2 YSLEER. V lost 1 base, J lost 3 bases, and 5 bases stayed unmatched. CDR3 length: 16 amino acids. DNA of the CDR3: TGCGCCAGCAGCCAAGTCTCTAGCGGGGTGACAGATACGCAGTATTTT. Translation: CASSQVSSGVTDTQYF.

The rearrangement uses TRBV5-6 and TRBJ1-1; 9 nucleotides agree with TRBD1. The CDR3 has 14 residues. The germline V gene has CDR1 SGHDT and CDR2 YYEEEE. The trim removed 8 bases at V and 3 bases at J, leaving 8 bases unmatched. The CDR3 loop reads CASVTGGVDTEAFF. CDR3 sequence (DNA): TGTGCCAGTGTCACAGGGGGCGTGGACACTGAAGCTTTCTTT.

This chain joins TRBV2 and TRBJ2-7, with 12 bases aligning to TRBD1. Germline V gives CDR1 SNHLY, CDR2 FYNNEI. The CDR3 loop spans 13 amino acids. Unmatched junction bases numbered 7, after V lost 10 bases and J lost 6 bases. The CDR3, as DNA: TGTGCCATACCGGGACAGGGGGCTCTCGAGCAGTACTTC. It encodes CAIPGQGALEQYF.

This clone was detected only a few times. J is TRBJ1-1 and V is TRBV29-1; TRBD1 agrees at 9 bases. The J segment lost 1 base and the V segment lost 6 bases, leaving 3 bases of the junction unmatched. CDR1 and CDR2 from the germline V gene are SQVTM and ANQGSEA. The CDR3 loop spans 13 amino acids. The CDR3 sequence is CSVEGQGNTEAFF. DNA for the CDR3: TGCAGCGTGGAGGGACAGGGGAACACTGAAGCTTTCTTT.

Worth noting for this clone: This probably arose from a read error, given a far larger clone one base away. CDR3 nucleotides: TGCGCCAGCAGTGATCCCAGGGTGATTGAAGCTTTCTTT. It translates to CASSDPRVIEAFF. The genes are TRBV10-2 and TRBJ1-1; D possibly corresponds to TRBD1 (5 bases). Looked up from germline, CDR1 is WSHSY and CDR2 is SAAADI. V lost 3 bases, J lost 7 bases, and 12 bases lay in between. The CDR3 is 13 residues long.

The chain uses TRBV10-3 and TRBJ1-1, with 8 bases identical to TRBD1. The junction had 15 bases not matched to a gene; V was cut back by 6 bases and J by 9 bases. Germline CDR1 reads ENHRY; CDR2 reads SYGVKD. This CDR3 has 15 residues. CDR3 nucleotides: TGTGCCATCAGCTCCTGGGAGACAGGGGTTGGTAAAGCTTTCTTT. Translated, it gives CAISSWETGVGKAFF.

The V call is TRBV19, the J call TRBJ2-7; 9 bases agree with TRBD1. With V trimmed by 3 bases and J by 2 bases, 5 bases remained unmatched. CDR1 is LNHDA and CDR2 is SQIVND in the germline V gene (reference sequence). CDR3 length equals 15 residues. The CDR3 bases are TGTGCCAGTAGTATGGGGACAGGGAGGACCTACGAGCAGTACTTC. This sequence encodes CASSMGTGRTYEQYF.

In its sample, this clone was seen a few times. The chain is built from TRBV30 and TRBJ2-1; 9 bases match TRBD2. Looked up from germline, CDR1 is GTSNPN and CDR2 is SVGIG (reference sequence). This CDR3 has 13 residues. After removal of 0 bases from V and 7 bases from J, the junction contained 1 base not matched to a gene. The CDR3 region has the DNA TGTGCCTGGAGTGTGGGACTAGCAAATGAGCAGTTCTTC. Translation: CAWSVGLANEQFF.